This T cell receptor (beta chain) was retrieved from a study of low-dose radiotherapy and immunotherapy resistance in tumors. This clonotype was seen only a few times. This likely reflects a read error, since a far larger clone is one base away. Regarding time point: after trial treatment. Treatment reported: LDRT plus nivolumab, ipilimumab, low-dose cyclophosphamide and aspirin (RACIN trial). Trimming pared 5 bases from V and 0 bases from J, leaving 10 bases between. Germline V gene sequence: CDR1 MNHNS, CDR2 SASEGT. The CDR3 contains 14 residues. cDNA synthesis used a TRAV/TRBV-specific primer set for both chains. It was with a constant-region primer and a V-primer adapter that TCRs were amplified over approximately 18 PCR cycles. TCRdb re-called the reads through MiXCR, storing one row per CDR3 protein. The sample yields about 35,000 distinct CDR3 sequences, around 21% seen once.

This material consisted of PBMCs, taken after low-dose radiotherapy plus immunotherapy. The chain uses TRBV6-1 and TRBJ2-5; no definite D call. The sequence came from a female donor with ovarian cancer. The CDR3 nucleotides read TGTGCCAGCAGTTGCTCAGCGAACCAAGAGACCCAGTACTTC. Amino acid sequence: CASSCSANQETQYF.